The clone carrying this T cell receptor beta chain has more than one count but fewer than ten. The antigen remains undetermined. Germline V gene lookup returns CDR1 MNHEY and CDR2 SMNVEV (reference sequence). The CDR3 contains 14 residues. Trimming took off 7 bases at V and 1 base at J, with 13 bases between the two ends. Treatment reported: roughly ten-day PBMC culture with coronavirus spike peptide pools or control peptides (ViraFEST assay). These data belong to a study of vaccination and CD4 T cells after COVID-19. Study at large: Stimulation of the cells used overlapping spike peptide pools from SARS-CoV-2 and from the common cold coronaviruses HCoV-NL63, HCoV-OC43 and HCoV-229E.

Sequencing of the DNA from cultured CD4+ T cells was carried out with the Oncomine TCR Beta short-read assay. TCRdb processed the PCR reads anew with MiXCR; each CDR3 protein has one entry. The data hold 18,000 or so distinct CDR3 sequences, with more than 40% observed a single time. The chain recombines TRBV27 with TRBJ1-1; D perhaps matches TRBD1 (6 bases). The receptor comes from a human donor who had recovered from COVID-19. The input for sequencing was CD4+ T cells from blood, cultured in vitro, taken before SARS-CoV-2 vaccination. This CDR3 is CASISPGANTEAFF. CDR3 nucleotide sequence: TGTGCCAGCATCTCCCCGGGGGCGAACACTGAAGCTTTCTTT.